The 23 T cell receptor beta chains presented below share a single source sample, sequenced in a study of technical replicates of blood from a few donors. The repertoire was sequenced with immunoSEQ multiplex PCR; TCRdb's copy has only in-frame clones and lacks some. This sample has around 80,000 clones, with 98% found just once. The sample was T cells isolated from PBMCs. These receptors were obtained from a human donor in good health.

The chain uses TRBV5-6 and TRBJ2-5, with D tentatively TRBD1 (5 bases). This CDR3 region has 13 residues. The V gene's germline CDR1 is SGHDT and CDR2 YYEEEE. V was shortened by 1 base and J by 5 bases, with 9 bases between the two germline ends. The CDR3 loop is CASSLRGGETQYF. The CDR3 bases are TGTGCCAGCAGCTTGAGGGGTGGCGAGACCCAGTACTTC.

The chain links TRBV11-1 to TRBJ2-1, with 10 bases matching TRBD2. This CDR3 contains 13 residues. Germline lookup yields CDR1 SGHAT and CDR2 FQDESV (reference sequence). With V trimmed by 10 bases and J by 4 bases, 4 bases remained unmatched. The CDR3 reads CATASGGYNEQFF. CDR3 nucleotide sequence: TGTGCCACCGCTAGCGGGGGTTACAATGAGCAGTTCTTC.

The rearrangement uses TRBV9 and TRBJ1-4; no definite D call. There are 13 residues in the CDR3. Between the trimmed V and J ends, which lost 5 bases and 0 bases, there was a span of 5 bases. Germline V gene data show CDR1 as SGDLS and CDR2 as YYNGEE. The CDR3 loop is CASSRATNEKLFF. CDR3 DNA sequence: TGTGCCAGCAGTCGGGCAACTAATGAAAAACTGTTTTTT.

The V call is TRBV28, the J call TRBJ2-3; perhaps TRBD2 as D (6 bases). This CDR3 has 13 residues. V shed 7 bases and J shed 4 bases, with 12 bases lying between them. The germline V gene encodes CDR1 MDHEN and CDR2 SYDVKM. The CDR3 DNA sequence: TGTGCCAGCATAAGCGGAGGGGCAGATACGCAGTATTTT. Amino acids: CASISGGADTQYF. Full variable domain (missing parts from reference TRBV28 and TRBJ2-3): DVKVTQSSRYLVKRTGEKVFLECVQDMDHENMFWYRQDPGLGLRLIYFSYDVKMKEKGDIPEGYSVSREKKERFSLILESASTNQTSMYLCASISGGADTQYFGPGTRLTVL.

This chain links TRBV4-1 with TRBJ2-3; 9 bases are shared with TRBD2. Unmatched junction bases numbered 8, after V lost 1 base and J lost 6 bases. CDR3 size: 16 residues. From germline, CDR1 is MGHRA and CDR2 YSYEKL. The CDR3 spells CASSQVKGLASDTQYF. The CDR3 DNA is TGCGCCAGCAGCCAAGTTAAGGGACTAGCATCCGATACGCAGTATTTT.

The rearrangement joins TRBV6-1 to TRBJ1-6; D possibly corresponds to TRBD1 (6 bases). Germline V gene lookup returns CDR1 MNHNS and CDR2 SASEGT. The V end was cut by 7 bases, the J end by 5 bases, with 9 bases between. The CDR3 runs 13 residues. CDR3 DNA: TGTGCCAGCATTGGACAGAATAATTCACCCCTCCACTTT. It yields the protein CASIGQNNSPLHF.

The rearrangement uses TRBV2 and TRBJ2-7, with TRBD2 identical over 10 bases. CDR3 size: 13 residues. Germline V lookup: CDR1 SNHLY, CDR2 FYNNEI. Trimming cost V 6 bases and J 4 bases; bases outside gene matches: 3. DNA of the CDR3: TGTGCCAGCAGGTCGACTAGCGGGTACGAGCAGTACTTC. This sequence encodes CASRSTSGYEQYF.

The V gene is TRBV4-1, the J gene TRBJ2-4; 13 bases align to TRBD2. The CDR3 spans 16 residues. V shed 4 bases, J shed 7 bases, and the junction held 7 bases outside the gene matches. CDR1 and CDR2 from the germline V gene are MGHRA and YSYEKL. The CDR3 sequence: CASSRERTSGSNIQYF. The CDR3 nucleotides read TGCGCCAGCAGCCGGGAGAGGACTAGCGGGAGCAACATTCAGTACTTC.

The table lists this clone with a count of one. This chain joins TRBV28 and TRBJ1-5, with D unclear. The length of the CDR3 is 14 residues. V lost 5 bases to trimming and J lost 10 bases, with 18 bases between them. CDR1 is MDHEN, CDR2 SYDVKM, per germline. The CDR3 region has the DNA TGTGCCAGCAGTCCCCCGGACCGACGGGGACCCCAGCATTTT. Protein sequence: CASSPPDRRGPQHF.

The gene calls are TRBV19 and TRBJ1-5; 7 bases align to TRBD1. Trimming cost V 6 bases and J 3 bases; bases outside gene matches: 11. Germline V gene data show CDR1 as LNHDA and CDR2 as SQIVND (reference sequence). This CDR3 is 16 amino acids long. The CDR3 region has the DNA TGTGCCAGTAGGAGCCAAGGACAGGCCTACAATCAGCCCCAGCATTTT. Protein sequence: CASRSQGQAYNQPQHF.

The chain couples TRBV5-1 to TRBJ2-5; maybe TRBD1 (6 bases). Germline V gene sequence: CDR1 SGHRS, CDR2 YFSETQ. The CDR3 sequence is 14 residues long. V shed 4 bases and J shed 1 base, with 11 bases lying between them. The CDR3 bases are TGCGCCAGCAGCGTCCGACAGGTCCAAGAGACCCAGTACTTC. Amino acids: CASSVRQVQETQYF.

The chain is built from TRBV19 and TRBJ1-5; the D gene is possibly TRBD1 (5 bases). Germline V CDR1 and CDR2: LNHDA, SQIVND (reference sequence). The CDR3 runs to 12 residues. V lost 5 bases and J lost 6, with 8 bases in between. CDR3: CASSVTVQPQHF. CDR3 DNA: TGTGCCAGTAGTGTGACAGTTCAGCCCCAGCATTTT.

The rearrangement joins TRBV9 to TRBJ2-2; 9 bases are shared with TRBD2. Germline values: CDR1 SGDLS, CDR2 YYNGEE. V lost 0 bases, J lost 6 bases, and 6 bases stayed unmatched. The CDR3 extends over 16 amino acids. The CDR3 protein is CASSVDGGRAAGELFF. The CDR3 DNA reads as TGTGCCAGCAGCGTAGATGGCGGGAGGGCGGCCGGGGAGCTGTTTTTT. Full variable domain (remainder filled in from reference TRBV9 and TRBJ2-2): DSGVTQTPKHLITATGQRVTLRCSPRSGDLSVYWYQQSLDQGLQFLIQYYNGEERAKGNILERFSAQQFPDLHSELNLSSLELGDSALYFCASSVDGGRAAGELFFGEGSRLTVL.

V usage is TRBV7-7 and J usage is TRBJ2-5; TRBD1 is a possible D gene (5 bases). The germline V gene encodes CDR1 SSHAT and CDR2 FNYEAQ (reference sequence). V was shortened by 1 base and J by 1 base, with 10 bases between the two germline ends. The CDR3 extends over 15 amino acids. The CDR3 is CASSLDTGFQETQYF. The CDR3 DNA follows: TGTGCCAGCAGCTTAGATACAGGCTTCCAAGAGACCCAGTACTTC.

The rearrangement links TRBV6-6 to TRBJ1-1, with D perhaps matching TRBD1 (5 bases). Germline assignment: CDR1 MNHNY and CDR2 SVGAGI (reference sequence). The V and J ends lost 6 bases and 5 bases respectively, with 16 bases between them. CDR3 length: 14 residues. CDR3 sequence (DNA): TGTGCCAGCAGGAACCCGCAGGGTCGGACTGAAGCTTTCTTT. Translating it yields CASRNPQGRTEAFF.

This chain uses TRBV25-1 with TRBJ1-1; tentative D call: TRBD1 (5 bases). This CDR3 contains 11 residues. V dropped 6 bases and J dropped 7 bases, with 9 bases sitting between them. CDR1 is MGHDK and CDR2 is SYGVNS in the germline V gene. CDR3 DNA: TGTGCCAGCAGAAACAGGTTTGAAGCTTTCTTT. This encodes CASRNRFEAFF.

The chain carries TRBV10-3 and TRBJ1-1; weak D call: TRBD1 (5 bases). Trimming shortened V by 9 bases and J by 5 bases, and 10 bases separated the two germline ends. CDR3 length: 11 amino acids. Per germline, CDR1 ENHRY and CDR2 SYGVKD. CDR3 nucleotide sequence: TGTGCCATTGGGGGGGTTACTGAAGCTTTCTTT. It translates to CAIGGVTEAFF.

This chain connects TRBV6-5 to TRBJ2-3; 7 bases line up with TRBD2. J gave up 0 bases and V 4 bases, and 7 bases lay outside the gene matches. This CDR3 has 16 amino acids. The germline V gene encodes CDR1 MNHEY and CDR2 SVGAGI. CDR3 loop: CASSSENSGSTDTQYF. DNA of the CDR3: TGTGCCAGCAGTTCCGAAAATAGCGGGAGCACAGATACGCAGTATTTT.

The chain joins TRBV6-5 to TRBJ1-5; 10 nucleotides align to TRBD1. The CDR3 totals 15 residues. From germline, CDR1 is MNHEY and CDR2 SVGAGI. V shed 4 bases, J shed 4 bases, and the junction held 4 bases outside the gene matches. The CDR3 sequence is CASSSPGQGNQPQHF. The DNA for the CDR3 is TGTGCCAGCAGTTCCCCGGGACAGGGGAATCAGCCCCAGCATTTT.

The sample holds one count of this clone. The chain employs TRBV5-8 and TRBJ2-5; 7 nucleotides match TRBD1. The CDR3 totals 16 residues. From germline, CDR1 is SGHTS and CDR2 YDEGEE. Trimming cost V 0 bases and J 2 bases; bases outside gene matches: 7. The CDR3 nucleotides are TGTGCCAGCAGCTTGGTTAGGGGGCGACTACAAGAGACCCAGTACTTC. It codes for CASSLVRGRLQETQYF.

The chain links TRBV2 to TRBJ1-2, with 9 bases matching TRBD1. Trimming at V came to 6 bases and at J to 5 bases, leaving 19 bases not matched to a gene. Germline V gives CDR1 SNHLY, CDR2 FYNNEI. The CDR3 runs 18 residues. CDR3 sequence: CASRARVGQGSVVYGYTF. The CDR3 bases are TGTGCCAGCAGGGCACGGGTTGGACAGGGGAGTGTTGTTTATGGCTACACCTTC.

The chain uses TRBV7-8 and TRBJ2-7; 7 nucleotides agree with TRBD1. The CDR3 runs to 19 residues. Germline V gene data show CDR1 as SGHVS and CDR2 as FQNEAQ. Unmatched junction bases numbered 18, after V lost 1 base and J lost 3 bases. The CDR3, as DNA: TGTGCCAGCAGCTTAGACCAGGTAACCGGGACAGCTAACCTCTACGAGCAGTACTTC. This gives the protein CASSLDQVTGTANLYEQYF.

The V call is TRBV29-1, the J call TRBJ2-1; TRBD1 aligns across 9 bases. Germline V CDR1 and CDR2: SQVTM, ANQGSEA. The CDR3 sequence is 12 residues long. V was clipped by 6 bases and J by 9 bases; unmatched bases: 6. CDR3 sequence: CSVSGQGGEQFF. The CDR3 region has the DNA TGCAGCGTATCGGGACAGGGAGGTGAGCAGTTCTTC.